A single sample gave rise to the 18 T cell receptor beta chains below, sequenced in a study of shared clonotypes between healthy human individuals. Generated by immunoSEQ multiplex PCR, the TCRdb table keeps only in-frame clones and is missing some. The sample consists of roughly 2 million clones, about 95% of them appearing once. Naive CD8 cells lacked CD45RO, underwent positive selection for CCR7 and left out terminally differentiated effector memory CD45RA+ cells. The material sequenced was naive CD8+ T cells sorted from blood. The receptors were sampled from a young man in good health.

This chain joins TRBV4-2 and TRBJ1-2, with 9 bases aligning to TRBD1. The CDR3 length is 17 residues. V lost 4 bases, J lost 0 bases, and 9 bases stayed unmatched. Germline loops: CDR1 LGHNA, CDR2 YNFKEQ. As DNA, the CDR3 is TGTGCCAGCAGCCCAACAGGGGGCGGTGAGGCTAACTATGGCTACACCTTC. Protein sequence: CASSPTGGGEANYGYTF.

The chain combines TRBV27 with TRBJ1-1; TRBD1 might be the D (5 bases). The germline CDR1 and CDR2 sequences are MNHEY and SMNVEV (reference sequence). The CDR3 has 14 amino acids. Deletions cut 3 bases from V and 4 bases from J, with 12 bases between. CDR3 bases: TGTGCCAGCAGTTTGATGAGGGGTGGCACTGAAGCTTTCTTT. Translation gives CASSLMRGGTEAFF.

This clone was observed a single time. The V gene is TRBV10-3, the J gene TRBJ2-7, with D perhaps given as TRBD1 or TRBD2 (5 bases each). CDR1 is ENHRY, CDR2 SYGVKD, per germline. CDR3 length equals 14 residues. Trimming cost V 4 bases and J 1 base, with 11 bases left between them. The CDR3 here is CAISARGVSYEQYF. The CDR3 DNA follows: TGTGCCATCAGTGCGAGGGGAGTATCCTACGAGCAGTACTTC.

The genes are TRBV27 and TRBJ2-1; 11 bases fit TRBD2. The length of the CDR3 is 16 residues. The V segment lost 2 bases and the J segment 9 bases; nucleotides outside the gene matches: 9. Germline CDR1 MNHEY, CDR2 SMNVEV (reference sequence). CDR3 nucleotides: TGTGCCAGCAGTTTAATAGCGGGGGGGCCAGGCATTGAGCAGTTCTTC. Translating gives CASSLIAGGPGIEQFF.

The chain uses TRBV2 and TRBJ1-4; 11 nucleotides line up with TRBD1. The CDR3 sequence is 17 residues long. Germline CDR1 and CDR2: SNHLY and FYNNEI. Trimming cost V 6 bases and J 3 bases; bases outside gene matches: 9. This CDR3 reads CASRWDRGSEANEKLFF. CDR3 DNA: TGTGCCAGCAGGTGGGACAGGGGGTCGGAAGCTAATGAAAAACTGTTTTTT.

J is TRBJ1-2 and V is TRBV25-1; D is unresolved. Germline V gene lookup returns CDR1 MGHDK and CDR2 SYGVNS. Trimming cost V 0 bases and J 5 bases, with 16 bases left between them. The CDR3 covers 16 residues. The CDR3: CASSEYTEGRRYGYTF. DNA of the CDR3: TGTGCCAGCAGTGAATATACTGAAGGCAGGAGATATGGCTACACCTTC.

V usage is TRBV9 and J usage is TRBJ1-2; D is possibly TRBD1 (5 bases). Germline loops: CDR1 SGDLS, CDR2 YYNGEE. Trimming shortened V by 3 bases and J by 3 bases, and 12 bases separated the two germline ends. The CDR3 extends over 14 amino acids. CDR3 residues: CASSDSTGDYGYTF. In DNA, the CDR3 is TGTGCCAGCAGCGACTCTACGGGGGACTATGGCTACACCTTC.

V gene TRBV14 combines with J gene TRBJ1-1; the D is unclear. The CDR3 is 15 amino acids. V dropped 0 bases and J dropped 1 base, with 9 bases sitting between them. From germline, CDR1 is SGHDN and CDR2 FVKESK. Here the CDR3 DNA reads TGTGCCAGCAGCCAAGAAAAAAGAGGGAACACTGAAGCTTTCTTT. Amino acid sequence: CASSQEKRGNTEAFF.

The gene calls are TRBV27 and TRBJ2-7, with a tentative D call TRBD2 (6 bases). Trimming pared 5 bases from V and 5 bases from J, leaving 34 bases between. CDR1 is MNHEY and CDR2 is SMNVEV in the germline V gene (reference sequence). The CDR3 spans 20 residues. The CDR3 loop reads CASSPDEGQGREESKHEQYF. CDR3 nucleotide sequence: TGTGCCAGCAGTCCTGATGAGGGGCAGGGAAGGGAGGAGAGTAAGCACGAGCAGTACTTC.

A single count supports this clone. This chain connects TRBV27 to TRBJ2-3; D may be TRBD2 (6 bases). The V gene lost 5 bases and the J gene lost 6 bases, with 12 bases spanning the gap. Per the germline V gene, CDR1 is MNHEY and CDR2 is SMNVEV (reference sequence). The CDR3 sequence is 13 residues long. In DNA, the CDR3 is TGTGCCAGCAGTCCAGCGGAGGGGGATACGCAGTATTTT. This encodes CASSPAEGDTQYF.

The chain combines TRBV5-1 with TRBJ2-7; D possibly corresponds to TRBD1 (7 bases). The CDR3 is 18 amino acids. V lost 5 bases and J lost 4, with 28 bases in between. Germline CDR1 SGHRS, CDR2 YFSETQ. This CDR3 reads CASSQTGTDFVSGYEQYF. Written as DNA, the CDR3 is TGCGCCAGCAGTCAAACCGGGACAGATTTTGTTAGCGGATACGAGCAGTACTTC.

The chain recombines TRBV13 with TRBJ2-5; 12 bases align to TRBD2. Germline V lookup: CDR1 PRHDT, CDR2 FYEKMQ (reference sequence). V lost 5 bases, J lost 2 bases, and 3 bases stayed unmatched. The CDR3 covers 15 residues. In DNA form, the CDR3 reads TGTGCCAGCAGCACGGGACTAGCGGGTCAAGAGACCCAGTACTTC. Residues: CASSTGLAGQETQYF.

V and J are TRBV4-1 and TRBJ2-5, with TRBD2 matching over 7 bases. Germline CDR1 reads MGHRA; CDR2 reads YSYEKL. The CDR3 spans 16 residues. J was trimmed by 5 bases and V by 1 base; bases with no gene match: 10. The CDR3 loop is CASSQGAGLVGETQYF. In DNA, the CDR3 is TGCGCCAGCAGCCAAGGGGCCGGACTAGTAGGCGAGACCCAGTACTTC.

J is TRBJ2-3 and V is TRBV30; D is possibly TRBD1 (6 bases). V shed 0 bases and J shed 0 bases, with 13 bases lying between them. The germline V gene has CDR1 GTSNPN and CDR2 SVGIG (reference sequence). The CDR3 is 16 amino acids. CDR3 in amino acids: CAWSVGRDTSTDTQYF. The CDR3 nucleotides read TGTGCCTGGAGTGTAGGAAGGGACACTAGCACAGATACGCAGTATTTT.

As regards this clone: Other nucleotide sequences from this sample produce the same CDR3. The rearrangement links TRBV20-1 to TRBJ2-3; D is uncertain. Trimming took off 0 bases at V and 5 bases at J, with 3 bases between the two ends. From germline, CDR1 is DFQATT and CDR2 SNEGSKA (reference sequence). This CDR3 has 11 residues. The CDR3 protein is CSARDGDTQYF. The CDR3 coding sequence is TGCAGTGCTAGAGATGGAGATACGCAGTATTTT.

This chain links TRBV11-1 with TRBJ2-7; D perhaps matches TRBD1 (6 bases). V lost 3 bases to trimming and J lost 4 bases, with 10 bases between them. CDR3 length: 13 amino acids. The germline CDR1 and CDR2 sequences are SGHAT and FQDESV (reference sequence). CDR3 DNA: TGTGCCAGCAGCTTCGGGACACAATACGAGCAGTACTTC. It is translated as CASSFGTQYEQYF.

The rearrangement links TRBV2 to TRBJ2-7; the D gene is possibly TRBD1 (7 bases). The CDR3 runs 15 residues. V was clipped by 6 bases and J by 2 bases, with 17 bases between them. The V gene's germline CDR1 is SNHLY and CDR2 FYNNEI. CDR3 loop: CASSHRGGGTYEQYF. The CDR3 nucleotides read TGTGCCAGCAGCCACAGGGGAGGAGGGACCTACGAGCAGTACTTC. Filled out from reference TRBV2 and TRBJ2-7, the complete variable domain reads EPEVTQTPSHQVTQMGQEVILRCVPISNHLYFYWYRQILGQKVEFLVSFYNNEISEKSEIFDDQFSVERPDGSNFTLKIRSTKLEDSAMYFCASSHRGGGTYEQYFGPGTRLTVT.

The chain carries TRBV27 and TRBJ2-7; D may be TRBD2 (6 bases). Germline CDR1 reads MNHEY; CDR2 reads SMNVEV (reference sequence). Trimming shortened V by 8 bases and J by 2 bases, and 10 bases separated the two germline ends. The CDR3 is 12 amino acids. This CDR3 reads CASGPGAYEQYF. The CDR3 DNA reads as TGTGCCAGCGGCCCGGGGGCCTACGAGCAGTACTTC.